Below, 15 T cell receptor beta chains from the same sample are listed, as sequenced in a study of T cells in Graves' hyperthyroidism and ophthalmopathy (dated by TCRdb to between 2018 and 2020). The protocol used for the library was multiplex PCR. The reads were generated on an Illumina HiSeq 2000. Amplification of TCR beta CDR3 regions was carried out from RNA transcripts. The TCR CDR3 was subjected to a first round of RT-PCR using the HTBI primer set and the Qiagen OneStep RT-PCR kit. The public reads were quality trimmed at Q25 with fastp and then assembled into clones with MiXCR by TCRdb, keeping productive beta chains. All rows with the same CDR3 protein become a single entry with the most common DNA and genes. The sample contains 450,000 to 600,000 distinct CDR3 sequences, just under 20% of them found a single time. Of the sample, over 45% is held by the ten largest clones. The specimen was blood. These receptors came from a man aged 35 to 55 with Graves' ophthalmopathy.

CDR3 sequence reads: CASSPSARRSGNTIYF. The CDR3 nucleotides read TGTGCCAGCAGCCCCTCCGCTCGCCGATCTGGAAACACCATATATTTT. This rearrangement joins TRBV7-8 to TRBJ1-3; D call uncertain. There are 16 residues in the CDR3. The germline V gene has CDR1 SGHVS and CDR2 FQNEAQ. Trimming took 5 bases from V and 1 from J, leaving 15 bases between them.

This clonotype was observed a few times. The chain is built from TRBV20-1 and TRBJ2-7; 10 nucleotides line up with TRBD1. This CDR3 contains 15 residues. CDR1 and CDR2 from the germline V gene are DFQATT and SNEGSKA (reference sequence). V gave up 0 bases and J gave up 2 bases; unmatched junction bases: 4. Here the CDR3 DNA reads TGCAGTGCTAGAGATGACAGGGGGCAAGCCTACGAGCAGTACTTC. Amino acids: CSARDDRGQAYEQYF.

V gene TRBV4-3 combines with J gene TRBJ1-1; the D gene is possibly TRBD1 (6 bases). Germline V CDR1 and CDR2: LGHNA, YSLEER. CDR3 length equals 15 residues. The ends were cut back, 0 bases at V and 4 bases at J, with 12 bases in the middle. CDR3 residues: CASSQEGGRGTEAFF. DNA for the CDR3: TGCGCCAGCAGCCAAGAGGGGGGGCGCGGCACTGAAGCTTTCTTT.

This clonotype was counted at least ten times. The rearrangement uses TRBV18 and TRBJ1-1, with D unclear. The CDR3 covers 16 residues. V lost 3 bases to trimming and J lost 2 bases, with 16 bases between them. Germline assignment: CDR1 KGHSH and CDR2 LQKENI. CDR3 bases: TGTGCCAGCTCACCCCAACCTCCACAAACAAACACTGAAGCTTTCTTT. Protein sequence: CASSPQPPQTNTEAFF.

This clonotype has more than one count but fewer than ten. This rearrangement joins TRBV24-1 to TRBJ2-1, with 10 bases matching TRBD2. Germline V CDR1 and CDR2: KGHDR, SFDVKD. With 3 bases clipped from V and 2 bases from J, the junction kept 12 bases outside the gene matches. The CDR3 contains 19 residues. CDR3 nucleotide sequence: TGTGCCACCAGTGATCGACTTCCGGGACTAGCGCCTACCTACAATGAGCAGTTCTTC. Amino acid sequence: CATSDRLPGLAPTYNEQFF.

This clonotype showed up many times. The J gene is TRBJ1-2, the V gene TRBV10-3, with a weak D call TRBD1 (6 bases). The CDR3 runs to 12 residues. Trimming took off 6 bases at V and 3 bases at J, with 8 bases between the two ends. Germline V gives CDR1 ENHRY, CDR2 SYGVKD. The CDR3 DNA is TGTGCCATCAGGCAGGGGCACTATGGCTACACCTTC. Its protein is CAIRQGHYGYTF.

This chain links TRBV7-2 with TRBJ1-1; D is possibly TRBD1 (5 bases). Germline V gives CDR1 SGHTA, CDR2 FQGNSA. The V end was cut by 5 bases, the J end by 7 bases, with 17 bases between. This CDR3 has 14 amino acids. CDR3: CASSPSGGYGEAFF. The CDR3 DNA is TGTGCCAGCAGCCCGAGTGGGGGATATGGTGAAGCTTTCTTT. Drawing the rest from reference TRBV7-2 and TRBJ1-1, the complete variable domain is GAGVSQSPSNKVTEKGKDVELRCDPISGHTALYWYRQSLGQGLEFLIYFQGNSAPDKSGLPSDRFSAERTGGSVSTLTIQRTQQEDSAVYLCASSPSGGYGEAFFGQGTRLTVV.

The gene calls are TRBV5-6 and TRBJ1-1; TRBD1 matches 10 bases. The CDR3 is 15 amino acids. V lost 4 bases and J lost 6; bases outside the gene matches: 9. CDR1 SGHDT and CDR2 YYEEEE come from the germline V gene. As DNA, the CDR3 is TGTGCCAGCAGCCCTGACAGGGGGCGGCGGGCTGAAGCTTTCTTT. It specifies CASSPDRGRRAEAFF.

The chain uses TRBV6-1 and TRBJ1-6, with TRBD1 identical over 7 bases. The CDR3 consists of 13 residues. V gave up 7 bases and J gave up 10 bases; unmatched junction bases: 7. Looked up from germline, CDR1 is MNHNS and CDR2 is SASEGT. The CDR3, as DNA: TGTGCCAGCAATCAGGGGGGAGAATCACCCCTCCACTTT. It yields the protein CASNQGGESPLHF.

In its sample, this clonotype was seen a few times. The chain links TRBV6-1 to TRBJ2-7, with 10 bases aligning to TRBD2. Germline V gives CDR1 MNHNS, CDR2 SASEGT. The CDR3 length is 17 residues. After removal of 2 bases from V and 1 base from J, the junction contained 8 bases not matched to a gene. For the CDR3, the DNA is TGTGCCAGCAGTGAACTCCCTAGCGGGAGTACGTCCTACGAGCAGTACTTC. It codes for CASSELPSGSTSYEQYF.

This clonotype has only a few counts. The gene calls are TRBV5-5 and TRBJ2-3; perhaps TRBD1 as D (6 bases). The V end was cut by 7 bases, the J end by 6 bases, with 9 bases between. CDR1 is SGHKS, CDR2 YYEKEE, per germline (reference sequence). The length of the CDR3 is 11 residues. CDR3 loop: CASQRGDTQYF. The DNA of the CDR3 is TGTGCCAGCCAGAGGGGGGATACGCAGTATTTT. The whole variable domain, remainder taken from reference TRBV5-5 and TRBJ2-3, is DAGVTQSPTHLIKTRGQQVTLRCSPISGHKSVSWYQQVLGQGPQFIFQYYEKEERGRGNFPDRFSARQFPNYSSELNVNALLLGDSALYLCASQRGDTQYFGPGTRLTVL.

This clonotype showed up just once. The chain recombines TRBV7-8 with TRBJ1-3; 8 bases fit TRBD1. The CDR3 loop spans 13 amino acids. After removal of 5 bases from V and 4 bases from J, the junction contained 1 base not matched to a gene. In germline, CDR1 is SGHVS, CDR2 FQNEAQ. The chain's CDR3 is CASSRQGGNTIYF. DNA of the CDR3: TGTGCCAGCAGCCGACAGGGGGGAAACACCATATATTTT.

The gene calls are TRBV6-1 and TRBJ1-4; 7 bases are shared with TRBD1. The CDR3 is 15 amino acids. The trim removed 4 bases at V and 4 bases at J, leaving 6 bases unmatched. Germline loops: CDR1 MNHNS, CDR2 SASEGT. CDR3 sequence (DNA): TGTGCCAGCAGTGGAAAGACAGGGCGTAATGAAAAACTGTTTTTT. This sequence encodes CASSGKTGRNEKLFF.

The chain uses TRBV20-1 and TRBJ2-1; TRBD1 matches at 9 bases. This CDR3 comprises 16 residues. Germline V gene lookup returns CDR1 DFQATT and CDR2 SNEGSKA (reference sequence). Germline trimming cut 1 base from V and 6 bases from J; bases unmatched to any gene: 10. CDR3 protein: CSARADGTGNGNEQFF. CDR3 coding DNA: TGCAGTGCTAGAGCGGACGGGACAGGGAACGGCAATGAGCAGTTCTTC.

This clonotype was found a few times. V is TRBV19 and J is TRBJ1-5; unclear D gene. Per the germline V gene, CDR1 is LNHDA and CDR2 is SQIVND (reference sequence). V gave up 5 bases and J gave up 7 bases, with 9 bases separating them. The CDR3 has 12 residues. The CDR3 is CASSAASQPQHF. In DNA form, the CDR3 reads TGTGCCAGTAGTGCCGCCTCCCAGCCCCAGCATTTT.